This entry concerns a single T cell receptor beta chain. Its antigen is undetermined. This entry comes from a study of cytomegalovirus exposure and HLA in healthy donors. Study-level results: Most of the TCR beta V segments (in an earlier analysis) were productive either about 90% or about 30% of the time. Later analysis revealed greater clonal expansion in HLA-associated TCR beta chains than in equally common others.

CDR3 length: 13 amino acids. Per germline, CDR1 SGHVS and CDR2 FQNEAQ. Trimming pared 3 bases from V and 0 bases from J, leaving 3 bases between. PCR employed 60 Vbeta and 13 Jbeta primers. Libraries were prepared by immunoSEQ multiplex PCR; TCRdb keeps only in-frame clonotypes and omits some of them. The sample lists about 52,000 clones, roughly 73% occurring once. The sequencing input was PBMCs. The origin of this receptor is a man aged 18-30 years in good health and CMV-seronegative. This chain connects TRBV7-8 to TRBJ2-1; D gene uncertain. As DNA, the CDR3 is TGTGCCAGCAGCTTCCGCTCCTACAATGAGCAGTTCTTC. Translated, it gives CASSFRSYNEQFF.